This is a list of T cell receptor beta chains from one sample in a study of cytomegalovirus exposure and HLA in healthy donors. Generated by immunoSEQ multiplex PCR, the TCRdb table keeps only in-frame clones and is missing some. Of about 20,000 clones listed, roughly 80% are singletons. Sequenced: PBMCs. The receptor set was obtained from a man aged 60 to 75 in good health and CMV-seronegative. Both conserved end residues are part of each CDR3. A D gene is named only where the DNA matches it firmly. A row's size may be missing; if present it is once, few, many or a size class.

clone size	V gene	J gene	D gene	CDR3 DNA	CDR3 protein
-	TRBV7-6	TRBJ1-1	-	TGTGCCAGCAGCCCGAGGGGGACTGAAGCTTTCTTT	CASSPRGTEAFF
-	TRBV19	TRBJ2-3	TRBD1	TGTGCCAGTAGTACTGCGACAGGGGTATCAGATACGCAGTATTTT	CASSTATGVSDTQYF
-	TRBV11-2	TRBJ2-3	TRBD2	TGTGCCAGCAGCCTATTAACCCTAGCGGGAGACGCTAGCACAGATACGCAGTATTTT	CASSLLTLAGDASTDTQYF
-	TRBV25-1	TRBJ2-7	-	TGTGCCAGCAGCCAACTCACAGCCTACGAGCAGTACTTC	CASSQLTAYEQYF
once	TRBV6-5	TRBJ1-4	-	TGTGCCAGCAGGACGATTAGGAGTAATGAAAAACTGTTTTTT	CASRTIRSNEKLFF
-	TRBV29-1	TRBJ2-7	-	TGCAGCGTTGAAGACAGGGACTCCTACGAGCAGTACTTC	CSVEDRDSYEQYF
-	TRBV5-1	TRBJ1-2	-	TGCGCCAGCAGCCCGCTCGGTAACTATGGCTACACCTTC	CASSPLGNYGYTF
-	TRBV11-3	TRBJ2-3	TRBD2	TGTGCCAGCAGCCCGGGACTAGCGGAACTCACAGATACGCAGTATTTT	CASSPGLAELTDTQYF
-	TRBV7-9	TRBJ1-6	TRBD1	TGTGCCAGCAGCTCGACAGGGAGTTATTCACCCCTCCACTTT	CASSSTGSYSPLHF
few	TRBV13	TRBJ2-3	TRBD2	TGTGCCAGCAGCATACTCACAGCGGGGGGGCGTCGTACGCAGTATTTT	CASSILTAGGRRTQYF
-	TRBV7-3	TRBJ1-2	-	TGTGCCAGCAGCTTGACAGTATCCTTCGGCTACACCTTC	CASSLTVSFGYTF
-	TRBV4-3	TRBJ2-1	-	TGCGCCAGCAGCCAAGTAAATTTCGGGAGCTCCTACAATGAGCAGTTCTTC	CASSQVNFGSSYNEQFF
few	TRBV7-9	TRBJ1-2	-	TGTGCCAGCAGCTTAGGATCGGCGGATTATGGCTACACCTTC	CASSLGSADYGYTF
-	TRBV18	TRBJ1-1	-	TGTGCCAGCTCACCACCGTCGCAGGGTGAAGCTTTCTTT	CASSPPSQGEAFF
-	TRBV19	TRBJ2-3	TRBD2	TGTGCCAGTAGGAATCTAGCGGGAGTAGATACGCAGTATTTT	CASRNLAGVDTQYF
-	TRBV7-9	TRBJ1-5	-	TGTGCCAGCGGTTGGGGGGACAATCAGCCCCAGCATTTT	CASGWGDNQPQHF
-	TRBV11-3	TRBJ2-1	-	TGTGCCAGCAGCTTCACCGAGAACAATGAGCAGTTCTTC	CASSFTENNEQFF
-	TRBV5-1	TRBJ1-4	-	TGCGCCAGCAGCCCGGGACTGAGGGATGAAAAACTGTTTTTT	CASSPGLRDEKLFF
-	TRBV25-1	TRBJ2-3	-	TGTGCCCGCAGTGAACCGGACAGTCATTATACAGATACGCAGTATTTT	CARSEPDSHYTDTQYF
few	TRBV2	TRBJ1-1	-	TGTGCCAGCAGTTGGGGGCGGGCAGGGAACACTGAAGCTTTCTTT	CASSWGRAGNTEAFF
-	TRBV7-9	TRBJ2-3	-	TGTGCCAGCAGCCAAACAACAGATACGCAGTATTTT	CASSQTTDTQYF
-	TRBV4-1	TRBJ1-1	TRBD1	TGCGCCAGCAGCCAAGGGGGGAGACAGGGGGGTGGCACTGAAGCTTTCTTT	CASSQGGRQGGGTEAFF
-	TRBV28	TRBJ1-2	TRBD1	TGTGCCAGCAGTTTATATCGGACAGGGGAAGGCTACACCTTC	CASSLYRTGEGYTF
-	TRBV7-6	TRBJ2-7	TRBD2	TGTGCCAGCAGCCTGAGGGAGGGGGAGCAGTACTTC	CASSLREGEQYF
-	TRBV19	TRBJ1-2	TRBD1	TGTGCCAGTAGGGTTACAGGGGATATCAGTGGCTACACCTTC	CASRVTGDISGYTF
-	TRBV7-9	TRBJ2-5	TRBD2	TGTGCCCGCAGCTTTGATAGCGGGAGCGTCGGAGAGACCCAGTACTTC	CARSFDSGSVGETQYF
-	TRBV18	TRBJ1-4	TRBD1	TGTGCCAGCTCATCACAGCCGGGACAGTCGAATGAAAAACTGTTTTTT	CASSSQPGQSNEKLFF
-	TRBV7-2	TRBJ2-5	TRBD2	TGTGCCAGCAGCCGGCCGGGTCAGGGACTAGACCAGTACTTC	CASSRPGQGLDQYF
-	TRBV6-5	TRBJ1-1	TRBD1	TGTGCCAGCAGTTCTCTATCGGGACAGCGGAACACTGAAGCTTTCTTT	CASSSLSGQRNTEAFF
-	TRBV15	TRBJ1-5	TRBD1	TGTGCCACCAGCAGAGCGGACAGGGTCAATCAGCCCCAGCATTTT	CATSRADRVNQPQHF
-	TRBV6-4	TRBJ2-3	-	TGTGCCAGCAGTGACGGTAGCGCAAGCACAGATACGCAGTATTTT	CASSDGSASTDTQYF
-	TRBV11-3	TRBJ2-5	TRBD2	TGTGCCAGCAGCTTAGGGGGACTAGAGGGGGAGACCCAGTACTTC	CASSLGGLEGETQYF
-	TRBV28	TRBJ1-2	-	TGTGCCAGCAGTACTTCAGGGTTGGGCTATGGCTACACCTTC	CASSTSGLGYGYTF
medium-sized	TRBV5-1	TRBJ2-3	-	TGCGCCAGCAGCCAGCCTTTGGCGGCAGATACGCAGTATTTT	CASSQPLAADTQYF
-	TRBV5-1	TRBJ2-1	TRBD1	TGCGCCAGCAGCCCAAGGACGGGGACAGGGGCTTACAATGAGCAGTTCTTC	CASSPRTGTGAYNEQFF
-	TRBV9	TRBJ2-3	TRBD2	TGTGCCAGCAGCGTACGGGAGGGAGGTGGTGATACGCAGTATTTT	CASSVREGGGDTQYF
-	TRBV2	TRBJ2-5	-	TGTGCCAGCAGTGCGGAGGGTATTTTTCGGGAGACCCAGTACTTC	CASSAEGIFRETQYF
-	TRBV4-1	TRBJ2-7	-	TGCGCCAGCAGCCAAGATCCGTTCTACGAGCAGTACTTC	CASSQDPFYEQYF
-	TRBV2	TRBJ2-3	TRBD2	TGTGCCAGCAGGACCGGGACTAGCATTAACACAGATACGCAGTATTTT	CASRTGTSINTDTQYF
-	TRBV18	TRBJ2-5	-	TGTGCCAGCTCATCAGGGGTAAGGGAGACCCAGTACTTC	CASSSGVRETQYF
-	TRBV30	TRBJ1-5	TRBD1	TGTGCCTGGAGTTTAACACAGGGGCGCAATCAGCCCCAGCATTTT	CAWSLTQGRNQPQHF
-	TRBV28	TRBJ2-7	TRBD1	TGTGCCCGCAGTTCCCCGACGGGGACAGGGCTCAACGAGCAGTACTTC	CARSSPTGTGLNEQYF
-	TRBV21-1	TRBJ2-7	-	TGTGCCAGCAGCAAAGAGGCAGGTCTATACGAGCAGTACTTC	CASSKEAGLYEQYF
-	TRBV21-1	TRBJ2-7	-	TGTGCCAGCAGCAAAATCCACTACGAGCAGTACTTC	CASSKIHYEQYF
-	TRBV5-5	TRBJ1-1	-	TGTGCCAGCAGCTTGACGGAGGCTGAAGCTTTCTTT	CASSLTEAEAFF
-	TRBV11-2	TRBJ2-3	TRBD2	TGTGCCAGCAGCCTGCGACTAGCGGGGACCCCAGATACGCAGTATTTT	CASSLRLAGTPDTQYF
few	TRBV6-1	TRBJ1-1	-	TGTGCCAGCAGTGAAGCAAGTGGCAGGGGGAACACTGAAGCTTTCTTT	CASSEASGRGNTEAFF
-	TRBV10-3	TRBJ1-1	TRBD1	TGTGCCATCAGTCGGACAGGTTCGAACACTGAAGCTTTCTTT	CAISRTGSNTEAFF